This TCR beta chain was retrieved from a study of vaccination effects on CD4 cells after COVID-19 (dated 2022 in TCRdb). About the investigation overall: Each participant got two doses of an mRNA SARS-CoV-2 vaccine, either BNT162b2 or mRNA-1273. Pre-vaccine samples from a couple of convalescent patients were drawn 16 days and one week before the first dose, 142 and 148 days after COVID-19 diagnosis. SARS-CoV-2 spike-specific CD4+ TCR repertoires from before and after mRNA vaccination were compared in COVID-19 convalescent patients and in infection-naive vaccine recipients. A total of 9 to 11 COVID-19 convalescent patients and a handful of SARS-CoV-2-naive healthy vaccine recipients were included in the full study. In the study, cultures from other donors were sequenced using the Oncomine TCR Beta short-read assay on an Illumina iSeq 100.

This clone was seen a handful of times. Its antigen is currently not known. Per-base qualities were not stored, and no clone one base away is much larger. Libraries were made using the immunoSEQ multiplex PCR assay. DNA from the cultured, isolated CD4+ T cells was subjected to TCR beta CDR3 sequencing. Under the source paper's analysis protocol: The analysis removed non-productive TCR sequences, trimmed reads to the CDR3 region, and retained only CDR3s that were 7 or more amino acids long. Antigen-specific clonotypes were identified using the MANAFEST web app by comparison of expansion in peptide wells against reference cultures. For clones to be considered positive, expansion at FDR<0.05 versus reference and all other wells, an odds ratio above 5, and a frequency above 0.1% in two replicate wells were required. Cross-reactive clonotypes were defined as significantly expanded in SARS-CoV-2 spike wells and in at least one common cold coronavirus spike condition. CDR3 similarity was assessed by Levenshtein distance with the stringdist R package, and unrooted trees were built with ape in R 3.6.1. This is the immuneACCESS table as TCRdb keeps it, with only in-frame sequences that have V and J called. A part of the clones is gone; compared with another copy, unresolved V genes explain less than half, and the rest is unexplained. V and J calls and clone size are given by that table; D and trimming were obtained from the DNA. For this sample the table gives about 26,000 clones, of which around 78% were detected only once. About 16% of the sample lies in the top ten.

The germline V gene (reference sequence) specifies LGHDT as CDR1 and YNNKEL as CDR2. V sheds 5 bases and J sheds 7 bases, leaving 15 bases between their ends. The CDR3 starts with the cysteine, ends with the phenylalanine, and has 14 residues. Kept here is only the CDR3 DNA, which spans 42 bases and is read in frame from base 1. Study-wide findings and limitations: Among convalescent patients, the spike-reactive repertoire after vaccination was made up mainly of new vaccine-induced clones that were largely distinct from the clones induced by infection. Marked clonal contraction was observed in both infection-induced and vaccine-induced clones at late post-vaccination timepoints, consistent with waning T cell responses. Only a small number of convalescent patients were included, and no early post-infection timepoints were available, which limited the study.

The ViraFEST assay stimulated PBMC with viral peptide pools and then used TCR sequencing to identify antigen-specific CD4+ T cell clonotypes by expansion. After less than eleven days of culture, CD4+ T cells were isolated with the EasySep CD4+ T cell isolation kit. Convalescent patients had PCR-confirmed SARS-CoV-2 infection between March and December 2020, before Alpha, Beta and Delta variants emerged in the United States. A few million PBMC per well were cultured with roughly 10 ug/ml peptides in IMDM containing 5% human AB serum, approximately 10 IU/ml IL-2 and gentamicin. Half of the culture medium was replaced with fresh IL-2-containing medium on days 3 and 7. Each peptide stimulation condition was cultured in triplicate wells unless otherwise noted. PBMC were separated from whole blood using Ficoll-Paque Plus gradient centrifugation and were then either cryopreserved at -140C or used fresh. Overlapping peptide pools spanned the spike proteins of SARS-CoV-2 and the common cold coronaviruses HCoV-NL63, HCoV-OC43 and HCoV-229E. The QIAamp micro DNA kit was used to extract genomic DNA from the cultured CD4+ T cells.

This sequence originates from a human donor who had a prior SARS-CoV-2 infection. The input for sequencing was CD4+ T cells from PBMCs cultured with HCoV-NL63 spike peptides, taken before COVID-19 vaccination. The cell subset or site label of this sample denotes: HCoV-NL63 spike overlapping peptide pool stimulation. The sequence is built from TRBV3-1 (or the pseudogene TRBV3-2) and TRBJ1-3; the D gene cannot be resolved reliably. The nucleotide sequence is TGTGCCAGCAGCGACGTAAGTGTGTGGAACACCATATATTTT. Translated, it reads CASSDVSVWNTIYF.